The subject of this entry is one TCR beta chain. Its antigen is still unknown. MiXCR, applied by TCRdb to the 5' RACE reads, yields one record per CDR3 protein. The profile covers hundreds of thousands of distinct CDR3 sequences, with roughly 17% appearing a single time and around 13% taken by the ten largest. The sample is drawn from a study of T-cell memory formation after mild COVID-19. Study-level background: TCR clusters were mostly donor specific.

Study-level points and caveats: Certain responding clones were present in pre-infection memory, suggesting participation of cross-reactive memory.

Germline lookup yields CDR1 KGHSH and CDR2 LQKENI. Trimming took off 3 bases at V and 7 bases at J, with 16 bases between the two ends. The CDR3 is 15 residues long. Sequencing was done on a sample of PBMCs or a T cell subset sorted from them (not recorded which). The genes are TRBV18 and TRBJ2-1, with no clear D. The clonotype originates from an adult woman who had mild COVID-19 (a few samples of this study predate the infection). Cell type and time point are not known. The CDR3 protein is CASSPLPLVANEQFF. The CDR3 DNA reads as TGTGCCAGCTCACCCCTCCCCCTCGTGGCTAATGAGCAGTTCTTC.